The 14 T cell receptor beta chains below come from one sample, sequenced in a study of blood T cell repertoires in COVID-19. The protocol was immunoSEQ multiplex PCR, while the TCRdb copy is restricted to in-frame clones and leaves out a portion. The sample holds approximately 230,000 clones, around 82% seen once. Sequenced material: peripheral blood. The receptors were sampled from an elderly man with acute or convalescent COVID-19.

The chain uses TRBV19 and TRBJ1-1; 8 bases agree with TRBD1. Germline CDR1 LNHDA, CDR2 SQIVND (reference sequence). This CDR3 has 20 amino acids. Trimming at V came to 5 bases and at J to 5 bases, leaving 25 bases not matched to a gene. The CDR3 loop reads CASSERTPGQEFLVGTEAFF. DNA for the CDR3: TGTGCCAGTAGTGAAAGAACCCCGGGACAGGAGTTTCTGGTCGGGACTGAAGCTTTCTTT.

The chain uses TRBV19 and TRBJ1-1; no firm D call. V dropped 7 bases and J dropped 2 bases, with 5 bases sitting between them. Germline loops: CDR1 LNHDA, CDR2 SQIVND (reference sequence). The CDR3 loop spans 11 amino acids. CDR3 DNA: TGTGCCAGTAAATTAAACACTGAAGCTTTCTTT. This translates into CASKLNTEAFF.

CDR3 sequence reads: CASSQGGTGRGYTF. Here the CDR3 DNA reads TGTGCCAGCAGCCAAGGAGGGACAGGGCGTGGCTACACCTTC. This sequence joins TRBV3-1 (or the pseudogene TRBV3-2) and TRBJ1-2, with 9 bases lining up with TRBD1. Germline values: CDR1 LGHDT, CDR2 YNNKEL (reference sequence). Losses at the gene ends were 1 base for V and 7 bases for J; bases not matched to a gene: 4. This CDR3 is built from 14 residues.

This rearrangement joins TRBV5-1 to TRBJ2-1; perhaps TRBD1 as D (5 bases). The CDR3 length is 15 residues. Germline loops: CDR1 SGHRS, CDR2 YFSETQ. V was cut by 2 bases and J by 2 bases, with 11 bases left in between. The CDR3 DNA is TGCGCCAGCAGCTTTAGTGACAGAGCCTACAATGAGCAGTTCTTC. The encoded protein is CASSFSDRAYNEQFF.

There are many counts of this clone. The chain combines TRBV29-1 with TRBJ2-2, with D possibly matching TRBD2 (5 bases). Looked up from germline, CDR1 is SQVTM and CDR2 is ANQGSEA. Trimming pared 7 bases from V and 0 bases from J, leaving 9 bases between. The CDR3 consists of 13 residues. The CDR3 DNA reads TGCAGCGCCCGGGATGCGAACACCGGGGAGCTGTTTTTT. This encodes CSARDANTGELFF.

The rearrangement links TRBV11-2 to TRBJ2-3; D might be TRBD2 (5 bases). The CDR3 spans 12 residues. Germline V lookup: CDR1 SGHAT, CDR2 FQNNGV. The V end lost 6 bases, the J end lost 4 bases, and 8 bases lay between the germline ends. In DNA form, the CDR3 reads TGTGCCAGCAGACTAGGCCCAGATACGCAGTATTTT. It specifies CASRLGPDTQYF.

V and J are TRBV20-1 and TRBJ2-3; 7 bases line up with TRBD2. The V gene end was trimmed by 3 bases and the J gene end by 0 bases; junction bases not matched to a gene: 3. This CDR3 is 14 amino acids long. Germline loops: CDR1 DFQATT, CDR2 SNEGSKA (reference sequence). CDR3 protein: CSASGDYSTDTQYF. CDR3 nucleotides: TGCAGTGCTAGTGGGGACTATAGCACAGATACGCAGTATTTT.

The chain is built from TRBV23-1 and TRBJ2-6, with TRBD2 matching over 13 bases. TRBV23-1 is an ORF, with its function uncertain. Losses at the gene ends were 10 bases for V and 2 bases for J; bases not matched to a gene: 17. This CDR3 has 20 amino acids. In nucleotides, the CDR3 is TGCGCCATCAAAGGGAATCGGACTAGCGGGAGTATGGCTGGGGCCAACGTCCTGACTTTC. Translated: CAIKGNRTSGSMAGANVLTF.

The chain uses TRBV30 and TRBJ2-1; TRBD2 agrees at 8 bases. Germline V gene lookup returns CDR1 GTSNPN and CDR2 SVGIG (reference sequence). The CDR3 spans 15 residues. The V and J ends lost 0 bases and 3 bases, in that order; junction bases with no gene match: 4. For the CDR3, the DNA is TGTGCCTGGAGTGTCGGGGGGGGAGGCTACAATGAGCAGTTCTTC. This codes for CAWSVGGGGYNEQFF. Based on the CDR3 plus reference TRBV30 and TRBJ2-1, the full variable domain is SQTIHQWPATLVQPVGSPLSLECTVEGTSNPNLYWYRQAAGRGLQLLFYSVGIGQISSEVPQNLSASRPQDRQFILSSKKLLLSDSGFYLCAWSVGGGGYNEQFFGPGTRLTVL.

V and J are TRBV5-5 and TRBJ2-3; 8 bases line up with TRBD2. V lost 4 bases, J lost 2 bases, and 12 bases stayed unmatched. This CDR3 comprises 17 residues. The germline V gene encodes CDR1 SGHKS and CDR2 YYEKEE (reference sequence). CDR3 amino acids: CASSPLNLAGPTDTQYF. DNA of the CDR3: TGTGCCAGCAGCCCTCTGAACTTAGCGGGGCCCACAGATACGCAGTATTTT.

This clone showed up just once. The CDR3 DNA reads as TGTGCCAGCACCTTAGACCGGAGTCGGGACATTCAGTACTTC. Encoded protein: CASTLDRSRDIQYF. The gene calls are TRBV6-5 and TRBJ2-4, with D hard to call. The CDR3 has 14 residues. Germline CDR1 MNHEY, CDR2 SVGAGI. Trimming removed 7 bases at V and 8 bases at J, with 18 bases between.

This chain connects TRBV18 to TRBJ1-4, with D possibly being TRBD1 (6 bases). The germline gives CDR1 KGHSH, CDR2 LQKENI. Between the trimmed V and J ends, which lost 5 bases and 4 bases, there was a span of 14 bases. CDR3 length equals 15 residues. Here the CDR3 DNA reads TGTGCCAGCTCAGACCGGGACACCCATAATGAAAAACTGTTTTTT. Translating it yields CASSDRDTHNEKLFF.

The chain links TRBV5-4 to TRBJ2-2; the D gene is possibly TRBD1 (6 bases). This CDR3 is built from 15 residues. Trimming removed 4 bases from V and 5 bases from J, with 15 bases in between. Germline V gene lookup returns CDR1 SGHNT and CDR2 YYREEE (reference sequence). Here the CDR3 reads CASSQNRRGTGELFF. The DNA of the CDR3 is TGTGCCAGCAGCCAAAACCGCAGGGGTACCGGGGAGCTGTTTTTT.

This clone was seen only a few times. V is TRBV11-2 and J is TRBJ2-6; no reliable D call. From germline, CDR1 is SGHAT and CDR2 FQNNGV. Between the trimmed V and J ends, which lost 0 bases and 3 bases, there was a span of 6 bases. The CDR3 is 15 amino acids. The CDR3 region has the DNA TGTGCCAGCAGCTTAGAGGCTTTTGGGGCCAACGTCCTGACTTTC. Translated: CASSLEAFGANVLTF.